Listed below are T cell receptor beta chains from one sample, sequenced in a study of T-cell reconstitution after alpha-beta-depleted transplantation in children. Using its own MiXCR run on the PCR reads, TCRdb lists one record per CDR3 protein. This repertoire shows 440,000 or so distinct CDR3 sequences, around two fifths found once; its top ten account for roughly 27%. The starting material was PBMCs, obtained before TCRalphabeta/CD19-depleted stem cell transplant. These receptors were collected from a girl under 10 years old with aplastic anemia, due to receive a stem cell transplant. Both conserved end residues are part of each CDR3. The order of the fields is clone size, V gene, J gene, D gene, CDR3 protein, CDR3 DNA. A D gene is named only where the DNA matches it firmly. Clone size is given for some rows only: seen once, a few or many times, or a class if the clone is expanded.

few	TRBV29-1	TRBJ2-7	.	CSVTPTAAGEQYF	TGCAGCGTTACACCCACGGCCGCGGGGGAGCAGTACTTC
few	TRBV6-7	TRBJ2-1	TRBD2	CASTTPGLAGVNEQFF	TGTGCCAGCACTACACCGGGACTAGCGGGAGTCAATGAGCAGTTCTTC
many	TRBV20-1	TRBJ2-2	TRBD2	CSAEREGRTGELFF	TGCAGTGCTGAGCGGGAGGGCCGGACCGGGGAGCTGTTTTTT
.	TRBV7-6	TRBJ2-1	.	CASSLGQSAYNEQFF	TGTGCCAGCAGCTTAGGACAGTCGGCCTACAATGAGCAGTTCTTC
.	TRBV6-5	TRBJ2-7	.	CASSYSGGSLYEQYF	TGTGCCAGCAGTTACTCCGGGGGCTCCCTCTACGAGCAGTACTTC
.	TRBV5-1	TRBJ2-5	.	CASTSVDQETQYF	TGCGCCAGCACCTCAGTAGATCAAGAGACCCAGTACTTC
few	TRBV7-2	TRBJ1-5	.	CASSFTGPSVQPQHF	TGTGCCAGCAGCTTTACCGGGCCCTCTGTACAGCCCCAGCATTTT
.	TRBV5-1	TRBJ1-1	.	CASSLGGAHMNTEAFF	TGCGCCAGCAGCTTGGGTGGGGCCCATATGAACACTGAAGCTTTCTTT
few	TRBV28	TRBJ2-2	.	CASRARAENTGELFF	TGTGCCAGCAGGGCTCGGGCGGAAAACACCGGGGAGCTGTTTTTT
many	TRBV10-3	TRBJ2-7	.	CAISDGTISYEQYF	TGTGCCATCAGTGACGGGACGATCTCCTACGAGCAGTACTTC
.	TRBV12-3/TRBV12-4	TRBJ2-2	TRBD1	CASSADREVNTGELFF	TGTGCCAGCTCCGCTGACAGGGAAGTGAACACCGGGGAGCTGTTTTTT
.	TRBV14	TRBJ2-7	TRBD2	CASSQVPAGRTYEQYF	TGTGCCAGCAGCCAAGTTCCAGCGGGACGAACCTACGAGCAGTACTTC
few	TRBV25-1	TRBJ2-3	.	CASSDFRADTQYF	TGTGCCAGCAGTGACTTTAGGGCGGATACGCAGTATTTT
.	TRBV20-1	TRBJ1-4	TRBD1	CSAWDRGRKLFF	TGCAGTGCTTGGGACAGAGGAAGAAAACTGTTTTTT
.	TRBV20-1	TRBJ2-3	.	CSASGDSTDTQYF	TGCAGTGCTAGCGGGGATAGCACAGATACGCAGTATTTT
.	TRBV4-2	TRBJ2-1	TRBD2	CASSQTMAGGRDEQFF	TGTGCCAGCAGCCAGACTATGGCGGGGGGGCGCGATGAGCAGTTCTTC
once	TRBV20-1	TRBJ1-1	.	CSAEPGRARKMNTEAFF	TGCAGTGCTGAACCCGGACGGGCACGTAAGATGAACACTGAAGCTTTCTTT
.	TRBV6-1	TRBJ2-1	.	CASSPPLANNEQFF	TGTGCCAGCAGCCCTCCCCTAGCAAACAATGAGCAGTTCTTC
.	TRBV20-1	TRBJ2-5	TRBD2	CSAPFGSGGAPQETQYF	TGCAGTGCCCCCTTCGGTAGCGGGGGGGCTCCCCAAGAGACCCAGTACTTC
.	TRBV29-1	TRBJ2-7	.	CSVVPTLRYEQYF	TGCAGCGTTGTTCCAACTCTCCGCTACGAGCAGTACTTC
.	TRBV20-1	TRBJ1-2	TRBD1	CSAGGQGDYGYTF	TGCAGTGCGGGAGGACAGGGCGACTATGGCTACACCTTC
.	TRBV5-4	TRBJ1-1	.	CASSPQGGDRRFF	TGTGCCAGCAGCCCACAGGGTGGCGACAGGCGTTTCTTT
many	TRBV10-3	TRBJ1-5	.	CAISESFRDLNQPQHF	TGTGCCATCAGTGAGTCGTTTAGGGATTTGAATCAGCCCCAGCATTTT
.	TRBV11-1	TRBJ2-3	.	CASSLRVFPLTSSTDTQYF	TGTGCCAGCAGCTTACGGGTTTTCCCACTCACATCTAGCACAGATACGCAGTATTTT
.	TRBV5-5	TRBJ2-7	.	CASSLSPQEEDEQYF	TGTGCCAGCAGCTTGAGCCCCCAGGAGGAGGACGAGCAGTACTTC
few	TRBV7-9	TRBJ1-2	.	CASSPNRIYGYTF	TGTGCCAGCAGTCCTAACCGGATCTATGGCTACACCTTC
.	TRBV4-1	TRBJ2-4	.	CASSQVEADAKNIQYF	TGCGCCAGCAGCCAAGTGGAGGCCGACGCCAAAAACATTCAGTACTTC
.	TRBV25-1	TRBJ2-1	.	CASGWTGEQFF	TGTGCCAGCGGATGGACGGGCGAGCAGTTCTTC
.	TRBV21-1	TRBJ2-2	.	CASIIFWGARGTGELFF	TGTGCCAGCATCATTTTTTGGGGGGCGCGAGGCACCGGGGAGCTGTTTTTT
.	TRBV7-6	TRBJ2-5	.	CASSVGGGRGQETQYF	TGTGCCAGCAGCGTAGGGGGAGGGCGCGGCCAAGAGACCCAGTACTTC
few	TRBV19	TRBJ2-7	.	CASSIFLGYEQYF	TGTGCCAGTAGTATTTTTCTAGGGTACGAGCAGTACTTC
.	TRBV20-1	TRBJ2-7	.	CSAGRDYEQYF	TGCAGTGCTGGCAGGGACTACGAGCAGTACTTC
.	TRBV7-9	TRBJ1-2	.	CASSLSGGPILYGYTF	TGTGCCAGCAGCTTATCCGGGGGCCCTATCCTTTATGGCTACACCTTC
.	TRBV6-1	TRBJ2-2	TRBD2	CASSDSGGKNTGELFF	TGTGCCAGCAGTGATTCGGGGGGAAAGAACACCGGGGAGCTGTTTTTT
many	TRBV28	TRBJ2-7	.	CASSLITGTVSEQYF	TGTGCCAGCAGTCTCATCACAGGGACGGTATCCGAGCAGTACTTC
.	TRBV20-1	TRBJ2-2	TRBD2	CSAKVASGGRNTGELFF	TGCAGTGCCAAGGTTGCTAGCGGGGGGCGGAACACCGGGGAGCTGTTTTTT
.	TRBV20-1	TRBJ2-1	.	CSGAGTNNEQFF	TGCAGTGGGGCCGGGACCAACAATGAGCAGTTCTTC
.	TRBV6-5	TRBJ2-7	.	CASSYSGQGPYEQYF	TGTGCCAGCAGTTACTCGGGGCAGGGACCCTACGAGCAGTACTTC
.	TRBV3-1	TRBJ1-5	TRBD1	CASAKGARDQPQRF	TGTGCCAGTGCTAAGGGGGCTAGGGATCAGCCCCAGCGTTTT
.	TRBV5-1	TRBJ2-3	.	CASSFFPAGPSTDTQYF	TGCGCCAGCAGCTTCTTCCCCGCGGGACCTAGCACAGATACGCAGTATTTT
.	TRBV25-1	TRBJ2-7	TRBD2	CASSESPHKGQRGVDEQYF	TGTGCCAGCAGTGAAAGTCCCCATAAAGGCCAGCGGGGGGTCGACGAGCAGTACTTC